The clone carrying this T cell receptor (beta chain) appeared a single time. Its specificity is not known. A much larger clone is a single base away; this may be a read error. This sample includes further DNA sequences coding for the same CDR3. The record originates from a study of shared clonotypes between healthy human individuals. It was into CD45RA+ naive and CD45RA-negative memory subsets that the CD4+ cells were split. Libraries were prepared by immunoSEQ multiplex PCR; TCRdb keeps only in-frame clonotypes and omits some of them. This table holds about 1.1 million clones, around three quarters found once. Whole-study results and caveats: Naive subsets generally had larger estimated richness than memory subsets. The authors sampled blood alone, and tissue repertoires likely differ. Donors were few, which limited the genetic and exposure-history diversity represented.

Trimming cost V 0 bases and J 4 bases, with 6 bases left between them. In germline, CDR1 is SGHNT, CDR2 YENEEA. This CDR3 contains 13 residues. The clonotype comes from a man aged 18 to 30 in good health. Some clones in this sample may be carry-over from other donors' samples. The V and J genes are TRBV11-3 and TRBJ1-1; possible D gene TRBD1, 5 bases. Material: memory CD4+ T cells from PBMCs. Subset in this sample: CD45RA-negative fraction. The DNA of the CDR3 is TGTGCCAGCAGCTTAGAGCAGGGCACTGAAGCTTTCTTT. It specifies CASSLEQGTEAFF.